What follows is one T cell receptor (beta chain) and its context. What antigen it recognizes has not been identified. There are no base qualities to consult, and no much larger clone falls within one base. TRB sequencing was run on genomic DNA with either the immunoSEQ assay at survey resolution or the hsTCRB kit. In the authors' own workflow: Initial read processing used immunoSEQ software, and repertoire analyses used the LymphoSeq R package. Clonality was computed as 1 minus normalized Shannon entropy, and a Gini coefficient was also calculated for each TRB dataset. To infer phenotypes in unsorted samples, TRB sequences from sorted subsets of the recipient or donor were mapped onto unsorted samples from the same recipient. TCRdb holds this immuneACCESS table with in-frame rearrangements only. Some clones are missing; in checked studies, unresolved V genes explain under half, and the rest has no known cause. From that table come the V and J calls and clone size; the DNA was used to work out D and trimming. The sample includes approximately 30,000 clones, with just over 85% observed a single time. The ten largest account for around 3.3% of the sample.

The data stem from a study of T cells after posttransplantation cyclophosphamide (dated by TCRdb to the mid-2010s). Describing the broader study: Using TRB sequencing, the study followed how the T cell repertoire rebuilt after myeloablative bone marrow transplantation with posttransplantation cyclophosphamide given as GVHD prophylaxis. Antigen receptor sequencing covered samples from 30 to 45 PTCy-treated patients and some 15 of their related bone marrow donors. Public TRB sequences were checked against a database of over 3,500 sequences associated with responses to pathogens, tumor antigens, self-antigens and alloantigens. Because TRA and TRB clonality correlated tightly in about ten samples, the subsequent TCR analyses were limited to TRB only. In 3 patients, up to about 3 additional blood samples taken between 2 and 5.2 years after transplant also underwent TRB sequencing, as did pretransplant blood from a handful of patients. Blood from all 35 or so PTCy patients with 1-year posttransplant specimens was subjected to TRB sequencing. Points the paper makes about the study in general: Donor-recipient similarity was low at 1-2 months but increased during the first year, and donor CD8+ memory clones often dominated later blood repertoires. Across roughly 40 patients, recipient CMV seropositivity and CMV reactivation were highly associated with TRB clonality; PTCy diversity was similar to CNI/methotrexate controls. The TRB repertoires of T cells infiltrating skin or GI tract showed only limited overlap with the TRB repertoires of T cells in blood.

As encoded in the germline V gene, CDR1 is SGHRS while CDR2 is YFSETQ. Including cysteine and phenylalanine, the CDR3 has 15 amino acids. Just the 45-base CDR3 DNA is kept, in frame starting at base 1. Deletion took 6 bases off V and 5 bases off J, with a span of 20 bases between the germline ends. On the day of marrow donation, related bone marrow donors gave peripheral blood samples. Peripheral blood and bone marrow mononuclear cells were isolated by Ficoll-Hypaque density centrifugation and cryopreserved. Here the chain combines TRBV5-1 and TRBJ2-5; TRBD2 is a weak D gene call, 6 bases matching. The TCR originated in a man aged 45-65 years. The sequenced material came from PBMCs. The DNA reads as follows: TGCGCCAGCACTTCTGGCCCGGGACTCGGGGAGACCCAGTACTTC. Translation gives CASTSGPGLGETQYF. The reference TRBV5-1 and TRBJ2-5 proteins fill in what lies around the CDR3, so the full variable domain reads KAGVTQTPRYLIKTRGQQVTLSCSPISGHRSVSWYQQTPGQGLQFLFEYFSETQRNKGNFPGRFSGRQFSNSRSEMNVSTLELGDSALYLCASTSGPGLGETQYFGPGTRLLVL.